The subject of this entry is one T cell receptor beta chain. The target antigen is unknown. Noted time point: patch test 1, 2 weeks after DPC sensitization. Specified treatment: therapeutic diphenylcyclopropenone sensitization with weekly scalp DPC. The CDR3 has 17 residues. The V end was cut by 3 bases, the J end by 3 bases, with 18 bases between. This record comes from a study of human T cells and chemical hapten exposure. Study-level findings and limits: The immune response of these alopecia patients might not match healthy individuals'. Controls formed significantly fewer large CDR3 similarity clusters than expanded TCRs did.

The library labeled individual cDNA molecules by adding unique molecular identifiers to them. One entry per CDR3 protein, called by TCRdb with MiXCR from the RACE reads. Of roughly 180,000 distinct CDR3 sequences in the sample, 20% to 25% were seen once. Sequences were derived from whole blood, sampled in connection with sensitization to the hapten diphenylcyclopropenone (DPC). The V gene is TRBV12-3 or TRBV12-4, the J gene TRBJ1-5; the D is unclear. The sequence came from a woman in her 50s with alopecia areata. Some clones in this sample may be carry-over from other donors' samples. The CDR3 DNA reads TGTGCCAGCAGTTTGGAAGTTTCGTGGGGATACAATCAGCCCCAGCATTTT. Translation gives CASSLEVSWGYNQPQHF.